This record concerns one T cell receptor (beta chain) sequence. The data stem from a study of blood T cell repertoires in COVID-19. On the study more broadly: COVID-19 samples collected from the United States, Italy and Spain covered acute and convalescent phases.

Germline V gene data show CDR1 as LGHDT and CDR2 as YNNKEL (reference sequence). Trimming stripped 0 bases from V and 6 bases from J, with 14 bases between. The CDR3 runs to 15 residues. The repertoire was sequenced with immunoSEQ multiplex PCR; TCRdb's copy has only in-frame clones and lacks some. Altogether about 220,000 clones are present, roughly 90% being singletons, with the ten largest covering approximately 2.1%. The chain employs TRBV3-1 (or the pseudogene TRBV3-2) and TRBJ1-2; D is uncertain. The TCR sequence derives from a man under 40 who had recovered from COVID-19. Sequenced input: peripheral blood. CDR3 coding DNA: TGTGCCAGCAGCCAAGATCAGGCAGGCTTAAATGGCTACACCTTC. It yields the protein CASSQDQAGLNGYTF.